The 5 T cell receptor beta chains in this list originate from one sample, sequenced in a study of Ad26.COV2.S vaccination and SARS-CoV-2 variants (dated by TCRdb to the early 2020s). The method was the immunoSEQ multiplex PCR assay. This immuneACCESS table, as held by TCRdb, lists in-frame sequences with V and J called but not all clones. Of the missing ones, under half trace to an unresolved V gene in checked studies; the others have no known cause. For this sample the table gives roughly 460,000 clones, of which roughly nine tenths were detected only once. Clones ranked in the top ten supply 1.7% of the sample. The intended sense of this specimen's treatment or condition label: about 20 received Ad26.COV2.S at low or high dose, single or two shots; about 5 received placebo; per-sample allocation not given. For vaccine and placebo recipients, repertoires were sequenced using samples collected on day 63 after the first injection.

This specimen was peripheral blood, taken in a trial of Ad26.COV2.S vaccine versus placebo. These receptors all stem from a person between 18 and 65 years old who received the Ad26.COV2.S COVID-19 vaccine or a placebo.

V usage is TRBV3-1 (or the pseudogene TRBV3-2) and J usage is TRBJ1-1; D is undetermined. V was trimmed by 3 bases and J by 5 bases, leaving 10 bases between them. This CDR3 spans 13 amino acids. Looked up from germline, CDR1 is LGHDT and CDR2 is YNNKEL (reference sequence). As DNA, the CDR3 is TGTGCCAGCAGCCACTGGGGAAGGACTGAAGCTTTCTTT. This codes for CASSHWGRTEAFF.

V is TRBV9 and J is TRBJ2-1, with 7 bases that match TRBD2. The ends lost 3 bases at V and 4 bases at J; junction bases unmatched: 4. The CDR3 sequence is 14 residues long. Germline CDR1 SGDLS, CDR2 YYNGEE. In DNA, the CDR3 is TGTGCCAGCAGCGCTAGCGGTCCTTACAATGAGCAGTTCTTC. Its protein is CASSASGPYNEQFF.

This chain uses TRBV7-8 with TRBJ2-7, with D perhaps TRBD1 or TRBD2 (6 bases each). Germline loops: CDR1 SGHVS, CDR2 FQNEAQ. There are 11 residues in the CDR3. V was trimmed by 6 bases and J by 5 bases, leaving 8 bases between them. In DNA, the CDR3 is TGTGCCAGCAGAGGGGGGAACGAGCAGTACTTC. It encodes CASRGGNEQYF.

V usage is TRBV18 and J usage is TRBJ1-2; D might be TRBD1 (5 bases). Germline V gives CDR1 KGHSH, CDR2 LQKENI. The ends were cut back, 3 bases at V and 4 bases at J, with 15 bases in the middle. The CDR3 has 15 amino acids. CDR3 bases: TGTGCCAGCTCACCCGGGGACCCCGGCCCCTATGGCTACACCTTC. Its translation: CASSPGDPGPYGYTF.

CDR3 sequence reads: CAWSLGDYEQYF. The CDR3 region has the DNA TGTGCCTGGAGTCTGGGAGACTACGAGCAGTACTTC. This rearrangement joins TRBV30 to TRBJ2-7; tentatively, D is TRBD2 (5 bases). Trimming stripped 2 bases from V and 3 bases from J, with 8 bases between. The germline CDR1 and CDR2 sequences are GTSNPN and SVGIG (reference sequence). The CDR3 runs 12 residues.